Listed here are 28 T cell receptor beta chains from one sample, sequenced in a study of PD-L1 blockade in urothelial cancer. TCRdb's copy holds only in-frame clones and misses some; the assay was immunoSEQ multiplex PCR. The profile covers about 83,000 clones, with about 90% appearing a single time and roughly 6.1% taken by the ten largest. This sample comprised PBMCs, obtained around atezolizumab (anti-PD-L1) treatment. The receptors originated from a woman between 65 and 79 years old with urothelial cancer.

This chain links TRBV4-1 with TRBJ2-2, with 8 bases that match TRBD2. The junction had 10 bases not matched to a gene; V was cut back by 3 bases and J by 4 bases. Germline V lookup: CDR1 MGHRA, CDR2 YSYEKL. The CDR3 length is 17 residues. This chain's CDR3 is CASSHPAGASGTGELFF. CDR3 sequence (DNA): TGCGCCAGCAGCCACCCAGCGGGAGCTTCGGGCACCGGGGAGCTGTTTTTT.

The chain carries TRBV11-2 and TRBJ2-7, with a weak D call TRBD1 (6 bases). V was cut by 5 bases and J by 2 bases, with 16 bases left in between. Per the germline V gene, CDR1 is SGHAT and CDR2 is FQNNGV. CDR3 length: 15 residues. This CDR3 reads CASSRFLGATYEQYF. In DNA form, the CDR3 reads TGTGCCAGCAGCCGATTCCTGGGGGCAACCTACGAGCAGTACTTC.

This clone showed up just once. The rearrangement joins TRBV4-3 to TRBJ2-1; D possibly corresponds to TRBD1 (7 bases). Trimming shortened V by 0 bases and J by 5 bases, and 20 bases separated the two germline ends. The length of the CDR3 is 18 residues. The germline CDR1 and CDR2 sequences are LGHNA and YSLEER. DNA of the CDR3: TGCGCCAGCAGCCAAGACCTCGGGGGACAGACCCGGGACAATGAGCAGTTCTTC. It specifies CASSQDLGGQTRDNEQFF.

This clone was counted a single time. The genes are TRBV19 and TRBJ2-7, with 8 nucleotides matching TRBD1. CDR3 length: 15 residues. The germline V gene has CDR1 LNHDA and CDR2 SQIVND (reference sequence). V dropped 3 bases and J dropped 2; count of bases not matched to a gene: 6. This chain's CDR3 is CASSIGQGMTYEQYF. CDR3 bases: TGTGCCAGTAGTATCGGACAGGGAATGACCTACGAGCAGTACTTC.

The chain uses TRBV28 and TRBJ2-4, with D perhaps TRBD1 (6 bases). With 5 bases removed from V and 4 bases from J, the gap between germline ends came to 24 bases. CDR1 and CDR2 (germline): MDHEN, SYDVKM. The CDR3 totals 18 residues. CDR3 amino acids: CASSPPGTPSLGKNIQYF. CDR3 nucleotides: TGTGCCAGCAGTCCGCCGGGGACACCCTCTCTAGGGAAAAACATTCAGTACTTC.

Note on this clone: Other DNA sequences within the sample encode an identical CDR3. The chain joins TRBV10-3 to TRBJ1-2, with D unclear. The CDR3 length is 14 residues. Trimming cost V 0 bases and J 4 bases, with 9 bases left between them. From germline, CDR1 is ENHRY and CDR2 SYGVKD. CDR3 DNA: TGTGCCATCAGTGAGTCGCCGGGAGGCTATGGCTACACCTTC. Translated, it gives CAISESPGGYGYTF.

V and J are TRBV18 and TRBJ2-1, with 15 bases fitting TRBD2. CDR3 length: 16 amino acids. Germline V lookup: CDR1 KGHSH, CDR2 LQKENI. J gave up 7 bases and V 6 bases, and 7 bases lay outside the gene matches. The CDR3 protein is CASSPGLAGGENEQFF. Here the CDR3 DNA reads TGTGCCAGCTCCCCCGGACTAGCGGGAGGGGAGAATGAGCAGTTCTTC.

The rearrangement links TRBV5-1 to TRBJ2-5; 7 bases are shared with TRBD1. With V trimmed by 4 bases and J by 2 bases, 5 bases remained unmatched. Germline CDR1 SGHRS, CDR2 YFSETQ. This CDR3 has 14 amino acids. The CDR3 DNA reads TGCGCCAGCAGCCAGGGACAGCCGCAAGAGACCCAGTACTTC. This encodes CASSQGQPQETQYF. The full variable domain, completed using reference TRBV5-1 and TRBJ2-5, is KAGVTQTPRYLIKTRGQQVTLSCSPISGHRSVSWYQQTPGQGLQFLFEYFSETQRNKGNFPGRFSGRQFSNSRSEMNVSTLELGDSALYLCASSQGQPQETQYFGPGTRLLVL.

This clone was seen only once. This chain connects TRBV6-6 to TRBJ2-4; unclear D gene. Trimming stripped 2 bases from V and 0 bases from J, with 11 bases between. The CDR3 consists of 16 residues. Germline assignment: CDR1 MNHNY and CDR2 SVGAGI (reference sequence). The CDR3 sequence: CASSYRTARAKNIQYF. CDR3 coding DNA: TGTGCCAGCAGTTACAGAACAGCCCGAGCCAAAAACATTCAGTACTTC.

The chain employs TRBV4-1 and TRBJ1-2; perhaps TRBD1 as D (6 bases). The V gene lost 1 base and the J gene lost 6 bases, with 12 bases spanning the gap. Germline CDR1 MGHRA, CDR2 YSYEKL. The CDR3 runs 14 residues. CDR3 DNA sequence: TGCGCCAGCAGCCAAGCCCAGTGGGGGCATGGCTACACCTTC. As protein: CASSQAQWGHGYTF.

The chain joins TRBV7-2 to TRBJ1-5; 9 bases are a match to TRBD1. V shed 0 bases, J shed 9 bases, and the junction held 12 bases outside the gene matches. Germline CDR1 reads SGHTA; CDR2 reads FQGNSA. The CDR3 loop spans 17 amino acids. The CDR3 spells CASSLAGQGHPGGPQHF. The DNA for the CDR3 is TGTGCCAGCAGCTTAGCAGGACAGGGGCACCCAGGGGGGCCCCAGCATTTT.

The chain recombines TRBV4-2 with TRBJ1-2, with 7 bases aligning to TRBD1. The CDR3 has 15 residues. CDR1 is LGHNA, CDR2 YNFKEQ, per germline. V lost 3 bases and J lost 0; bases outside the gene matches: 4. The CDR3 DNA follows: TGTGCCAGCAGCCACCCCAGGGGGACTAACTATGGCTACACCTTC. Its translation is CASSHPRGTNYGYTF.

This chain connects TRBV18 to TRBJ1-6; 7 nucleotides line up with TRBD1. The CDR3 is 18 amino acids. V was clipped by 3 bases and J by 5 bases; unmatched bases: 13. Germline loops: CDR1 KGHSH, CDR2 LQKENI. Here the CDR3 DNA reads TGTGCCAGCTCACCCGTACGACCGGGACAGAGACATAATTCACCCCTCCACTTT. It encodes CASSPVRPGQRHNSPLHF. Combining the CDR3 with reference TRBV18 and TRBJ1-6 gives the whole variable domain NAGVMQNPRHLVRRRGQEARLRCSPMKGHSHVYWYRQLPEEGLKFMVYLQKENIIDESGMPKERFSAEFPKEGPSILRIQQVVRGDSAAYFCASSPVRPGQRHNSPLHFGNGTRLTVT.

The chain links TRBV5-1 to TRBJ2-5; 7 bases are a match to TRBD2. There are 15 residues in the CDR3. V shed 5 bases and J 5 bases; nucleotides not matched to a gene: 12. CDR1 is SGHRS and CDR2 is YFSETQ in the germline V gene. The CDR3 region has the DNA TGCGCCAGCAGGGACTGGGGACTACCGCCGGAGACCCAGTACTTC. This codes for CASRDWGLPPETQYF.

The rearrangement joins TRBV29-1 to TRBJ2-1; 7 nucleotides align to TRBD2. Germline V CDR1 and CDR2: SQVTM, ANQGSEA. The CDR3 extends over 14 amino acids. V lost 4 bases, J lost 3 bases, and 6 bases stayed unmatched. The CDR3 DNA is TGCAGCGTTGTTTTAGCGGGTTTCTACAATGAGCAGTTCTTC. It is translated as CSVVLAGFYNEQFF.

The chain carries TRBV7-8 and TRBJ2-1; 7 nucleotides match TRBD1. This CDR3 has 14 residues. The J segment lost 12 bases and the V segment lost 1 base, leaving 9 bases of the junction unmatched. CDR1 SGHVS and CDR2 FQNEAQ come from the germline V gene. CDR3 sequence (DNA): TGTGCCAGCAGCTTAGAGGTACAGGGGATATTGCAGTTCTTC. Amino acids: CASSLEVQGILQFF. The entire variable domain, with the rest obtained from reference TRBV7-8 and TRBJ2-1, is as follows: GAGVSQSPRYKVAKRGQDVALRCDPISGHVSLFWYQQALGQGPEFLTYFQNEAQLDKSGLPSDRFFAERPEGSVSTLKIQRTQQEDSAVYLCASSLEVQGILQFFGPGTRLTVL.

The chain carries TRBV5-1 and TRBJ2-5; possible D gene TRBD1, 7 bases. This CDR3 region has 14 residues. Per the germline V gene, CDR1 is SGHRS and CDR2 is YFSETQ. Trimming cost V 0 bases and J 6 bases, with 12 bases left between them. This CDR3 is CASSLGTGGQTQYF. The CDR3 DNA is TGCGCCAGCAGCTTGGGGACAGGAGGGCAGACCCAGTACTTC.

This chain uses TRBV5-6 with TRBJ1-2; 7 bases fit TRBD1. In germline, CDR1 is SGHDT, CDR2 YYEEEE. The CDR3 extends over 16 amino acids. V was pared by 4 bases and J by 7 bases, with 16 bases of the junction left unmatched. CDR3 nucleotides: TGTGCCAGCAGCCTCTACCTCGACAGGGTGTATGGTGGCTACACCTTC. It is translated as CASSLYLDRVYGGYTF.

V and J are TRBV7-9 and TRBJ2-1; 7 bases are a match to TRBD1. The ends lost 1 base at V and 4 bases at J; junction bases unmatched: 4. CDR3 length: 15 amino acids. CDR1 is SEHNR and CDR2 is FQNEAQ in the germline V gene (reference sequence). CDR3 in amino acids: CASSLDRGPYNEQFF. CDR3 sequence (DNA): TGTGCCAGCAGCTTAGACAGGGGCCCTTACAATGAGCAGTTCTTC. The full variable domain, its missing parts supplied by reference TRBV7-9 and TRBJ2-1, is DTGVSQNPRHKITKRGQNVTFRCDPISEHNRLYWYRQTLGQGPEFLTYFQNEAQLEKSRLLSDRFSAERPKGSFSTLEIQRTEQGDSAMYLCASSLDRGPYNEQFFGPGTRLTVL.

The CDR3 sequence: CASSFRGTGYYNEQFF. The CDR3 region has the DNA TGTGCCAGCAGCTTTCGCGGGACAGGGTACTACAATGAGCAGTTCTTC. This chain links TRBV7-2 with TRBJ2-1; 9 positions match TRBD1. The germline V gene encodes CDR1 SGHTA and CDR2 FQGNSA. With 3 bases clipped from V and 3 bases from J, the junction kept 6 bases outside the gene matches. CDR3 length equals 16 residues.

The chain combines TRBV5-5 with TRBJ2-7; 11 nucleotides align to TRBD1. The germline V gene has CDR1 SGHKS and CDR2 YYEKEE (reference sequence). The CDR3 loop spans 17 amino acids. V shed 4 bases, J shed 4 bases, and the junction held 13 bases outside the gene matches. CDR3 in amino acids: CASSLSLPGQGGYEQYF. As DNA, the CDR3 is TGTGCCAGCAGCCTTTCACTTCCGGGACAGGGGGGTTACGAGCAGTACTTC.

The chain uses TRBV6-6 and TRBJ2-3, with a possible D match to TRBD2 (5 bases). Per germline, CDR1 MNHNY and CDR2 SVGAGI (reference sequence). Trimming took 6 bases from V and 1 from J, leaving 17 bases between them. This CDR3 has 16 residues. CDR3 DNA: TGTGCCAGCAGGGCGGGCTACGCCTGGCGCACAGATACGCAGTATTTT. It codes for CASRAGYAWRTDTQYF.

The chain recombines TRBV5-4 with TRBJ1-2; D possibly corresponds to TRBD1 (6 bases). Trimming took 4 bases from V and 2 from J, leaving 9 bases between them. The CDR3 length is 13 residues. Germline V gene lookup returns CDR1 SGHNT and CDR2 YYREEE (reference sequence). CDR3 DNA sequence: TGTGCCAGCAGCATGGACAGAAACTATGGCTACACCTTC. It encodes CASSMDRNYGYTF.

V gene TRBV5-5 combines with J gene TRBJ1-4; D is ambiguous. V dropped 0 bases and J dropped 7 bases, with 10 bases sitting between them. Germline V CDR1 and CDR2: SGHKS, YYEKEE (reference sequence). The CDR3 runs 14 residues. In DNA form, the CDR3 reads TGTGCCAGCAGCTTGGTGGCGGGGTTTGAAAAACTGTTTTTT. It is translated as CASSLVAGFEKLFF.

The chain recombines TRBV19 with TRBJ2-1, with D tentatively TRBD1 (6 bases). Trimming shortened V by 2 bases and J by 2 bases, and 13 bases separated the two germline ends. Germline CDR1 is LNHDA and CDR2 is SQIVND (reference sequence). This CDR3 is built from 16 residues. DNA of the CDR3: TGTGCCAGTAGTATAAGGCAGACAGGTCCCTACAATGAGCAGTTCTTC. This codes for CASSIRQTGPYNEQFF.

CDR3 residues: CASRATGTGLNEQFF. The CDR3 nucleotides read TGCGCCAGCAGAGCTACCGGGACAGGGTTGAATGAGCAGTTCTTC. V gene TRBV5-1 combines with J gene TRBJ2-1; the match to TRBD1 covers 9 bases. This CDR3 is built from 15 residues. With 5 bases clipped from V and 7 bases from J, the junction kept 10 bases outside the gene matches. CDR1 and CDR2 (germline): SGHRS, YFSETQ.

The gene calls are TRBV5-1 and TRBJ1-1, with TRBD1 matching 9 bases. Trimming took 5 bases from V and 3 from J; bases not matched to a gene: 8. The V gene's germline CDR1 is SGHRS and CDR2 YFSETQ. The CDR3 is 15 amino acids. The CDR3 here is CASRGQGWGYTEAFF. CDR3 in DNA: TGCGCCAGCAGGGGACAGGGCTGGGGTTACACTGAAGCTTTCTTT.

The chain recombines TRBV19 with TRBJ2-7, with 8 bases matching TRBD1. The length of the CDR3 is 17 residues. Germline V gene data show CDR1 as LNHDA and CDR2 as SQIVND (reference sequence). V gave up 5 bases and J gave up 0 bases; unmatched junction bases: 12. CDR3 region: CASSVTGQGWGSYEQYF. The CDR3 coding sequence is TGTGCCAGTAGTGTAACCGGACAGGGATGGGGCTCCTACGAGCAGTACTTC. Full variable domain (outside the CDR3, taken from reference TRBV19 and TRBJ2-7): DGGITQSPKYLFRKEGQNVTLSCEQNLNHDAMYWYRQDPGQGLRLIYYSQIVNDFQKGDIAEGYSVSREKKESFPLTVTSAQKNPTAFYLCASSVTGQGWGSYEQYFGPGTRLTVT.